This T cell receptor (beta chain) was documented in a study of siplizumab effects on memory and regulatory T cells (dated by TCRdb to about 2019). Looking at the study overall: The effect of the anti-CD2 antibody siplizumab on alloreactive T-cell subsets was examined in allogeneic mixed lymphocyte reactions constructed from human PBMCs.

Overall results and qualifications from the work: Because sequences at frequencies below about 10^-5 were poorly captured, only a minor fraction of alloreactive clones could be mapped back to unstimulated subsets. The suppressive function of proliferating Tregs from siplizumab cultures was not functionally confirmed. Compared with memory T cells, unstimulated naive T cells appeared more diverse, and naive cells seemed to make a substantial contribution to the alloresponse. Among mappable alloreactive CD4+ clones, the Treg-derived fraction averaged about 70% with siplizumab versus about 27% in control reactions. The cumulative frequency of alloreactive sequences that could be traced back to unstimulated CD4+ memory T cells was significantly reduced by siplizumab. For roughly 75-97% of proliferating CD4+ or CD8+ clones, no naive or memory phenotype could be assigned.

The CDR3 contains 8 residues, cysteine and phenylalanine counted. Kept here is only the CDR3 DNA, which spans 24 bases and is read in frame from base 1. Deletion took 10 bases off V and 10 bases off J, with a span of 5 bases between the germline ends. The germline V gene encodes CDR1 MNHEY and CDR2 SMNVEV (reference sequence). Library prep was done by the immunoSEQ multiplex PCR assay. Each sample had about 10^5 TCR templates assayed by the deep sequencing platform. Genomic DNA extracted from sorted T cells was used for TCRbeta CDR3 sequencing. The paper's processing steps were these. The R programming language was used for clonal analysis of TCRbeta CDR3 data. Alloreactive CD4+ and CD8+ clones were defined by comparing unstimulated samples with post-reaction CFSE-low samples. Regulatory or non-regulatory origin of alloreactive CD4+ clones was assigned by matching sequences to the sorted unstimulated Treg and non-Treg repertoires. TCRdb retrieved this table from immuneACCESS and kept in-frame rearrangements only. Not all clones are present; in checked studies, unresolved V genes account for under half, and no reason is known for the remainder. V, J and clone size are those of that table, while D and trimming were read from the DNA. In this sample the table shows around 100,000 clones, 94% of which occur a single time. 1% to 1.5% of the sample is taken by the ten largest.

Sorted unstimulated T cells and proliferating T cells recovered from mixed lymphocyte reactions were subjected to TCRbeta CDR3 sequencing. Fresh whole blood from roughly nine HLA-typed healthy donors was used as the source from which PBMCs were isolated. To map where alloreactive clones came from, CD4+ non-regulatory T cells in the unstimulated state were FACS-sorted. As for this clone: Its antigen is still unknown. Base qualities are not provided; no much larger clone lies one nucleotide away.

The material sequenced was non-Treg CD4+ T cells sorted from blood. According to the study, the label for this sample's cell subset or site signals: FACS-sorted unstimulated CD4+ non-regulatory T cells. This sequence originates from a human donor in good health. The chain joins TRBV27 to TRBJ2-4, with no confident D gene call. The CDR3 region: CAKLIQYF. The DNA reads TGTGCCAAGCTTATTCAGTACTTC.